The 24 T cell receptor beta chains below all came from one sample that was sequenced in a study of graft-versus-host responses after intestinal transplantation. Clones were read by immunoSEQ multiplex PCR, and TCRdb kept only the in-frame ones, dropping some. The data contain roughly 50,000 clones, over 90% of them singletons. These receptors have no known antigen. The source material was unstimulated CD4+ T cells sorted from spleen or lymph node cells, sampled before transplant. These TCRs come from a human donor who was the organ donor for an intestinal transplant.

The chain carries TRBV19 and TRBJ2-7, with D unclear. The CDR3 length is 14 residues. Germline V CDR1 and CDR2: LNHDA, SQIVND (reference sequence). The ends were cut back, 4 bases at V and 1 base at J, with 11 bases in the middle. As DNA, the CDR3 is TGTGCCAGTAGTAGCCGGTTCCTTTCCTACGAGCAGTACTTC. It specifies CASSSRFLSYEQYF.

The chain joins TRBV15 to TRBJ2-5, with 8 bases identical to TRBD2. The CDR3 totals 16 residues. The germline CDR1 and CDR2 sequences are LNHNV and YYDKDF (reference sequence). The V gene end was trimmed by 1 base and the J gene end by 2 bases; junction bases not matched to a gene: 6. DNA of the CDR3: TGTGCCACCAGCAGAGCTGGGATAGCGGGACAAGAGACCCAGTACTTC. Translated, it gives CATSRAGIAGQETQYF.

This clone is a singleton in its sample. The DNA for the CDR3 is TGTGCCAGCAGCCGAGGGACTGGGCCAAACTACAATGAGCAGTTCTTC. Amino acid sequence: CASSRGTGPNYNEQFF. J is TRBJ2-1 and V is TRBV11-3, with D possibly TRBD2 on 6 matching bases. V was clipped by 5 bases and J by 3 bases, with 17 bases between them. This CDR3 is 16 amino acids long. Germline loops: CDR1 SGHNT, CDR2 YENEEA.

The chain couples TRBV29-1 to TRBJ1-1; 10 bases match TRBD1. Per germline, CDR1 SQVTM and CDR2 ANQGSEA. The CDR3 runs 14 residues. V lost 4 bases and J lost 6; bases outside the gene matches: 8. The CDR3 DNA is TGCAGCGTTGGTCCGGGACAGGGGAATGCTGAAGCTTTCTTT. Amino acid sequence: CSVGPGQGNAEAFF.

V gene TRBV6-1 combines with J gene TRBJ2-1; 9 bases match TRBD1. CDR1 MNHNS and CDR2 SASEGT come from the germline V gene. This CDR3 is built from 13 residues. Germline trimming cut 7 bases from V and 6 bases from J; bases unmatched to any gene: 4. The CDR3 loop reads CASTHRGLNEQFF. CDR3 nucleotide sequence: TGTGCCAGCACCCACAGGGGGCTCAATGAGCAGTTCTTC.

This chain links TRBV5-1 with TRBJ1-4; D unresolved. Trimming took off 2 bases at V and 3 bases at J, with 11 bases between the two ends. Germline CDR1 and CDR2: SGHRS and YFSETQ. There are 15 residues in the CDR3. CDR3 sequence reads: CASSFLGGPNEKLFF. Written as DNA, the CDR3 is TGCGCCAGCAGCTTTCTGGGTGGTCCTAATGAAAAACTGTTTTTT.

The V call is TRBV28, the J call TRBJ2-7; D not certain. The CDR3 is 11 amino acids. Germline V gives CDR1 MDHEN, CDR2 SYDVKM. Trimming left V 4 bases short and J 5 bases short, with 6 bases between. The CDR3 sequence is CASSWSHEQYF. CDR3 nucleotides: TGTGCCAGCAGTTGGTCCCACGAGCAGTACTTC. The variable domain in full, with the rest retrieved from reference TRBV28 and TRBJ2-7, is DVKVTQSSRYLVKRTGEKVFLECVQDMDHENMFWYRQDPGLGLRLIYFSYDVKMKEKGDIPEGYSVSREKKERFSLILESASTNQTSMYLCASSWSHEQYFGPGTRLTVT.

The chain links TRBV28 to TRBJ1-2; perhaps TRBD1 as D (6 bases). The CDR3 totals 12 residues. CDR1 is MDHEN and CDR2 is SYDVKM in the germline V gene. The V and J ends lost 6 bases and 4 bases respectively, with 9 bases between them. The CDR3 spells CASRGAGYGYTF. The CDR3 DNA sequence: TGTGCCAGCAGGGGGGCAGGCTATGGCTACACCTTC.

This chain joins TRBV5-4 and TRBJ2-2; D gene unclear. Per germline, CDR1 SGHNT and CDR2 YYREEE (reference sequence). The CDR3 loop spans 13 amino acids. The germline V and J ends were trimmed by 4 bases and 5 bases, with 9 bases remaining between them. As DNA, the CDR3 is TGTGCCAGCAGCCCGGAGAATACCGGGGAGCTGTTTTTT. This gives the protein CASSPENTGELFF.

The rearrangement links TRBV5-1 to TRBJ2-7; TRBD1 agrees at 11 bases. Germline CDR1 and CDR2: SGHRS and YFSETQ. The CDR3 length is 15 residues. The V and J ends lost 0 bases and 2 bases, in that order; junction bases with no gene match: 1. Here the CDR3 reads CASSLGGQGAYEQYF. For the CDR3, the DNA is TGCGCCAGCAGCTTGGGGGGACAGGGGGCCTACGAGCAGTACTTC.

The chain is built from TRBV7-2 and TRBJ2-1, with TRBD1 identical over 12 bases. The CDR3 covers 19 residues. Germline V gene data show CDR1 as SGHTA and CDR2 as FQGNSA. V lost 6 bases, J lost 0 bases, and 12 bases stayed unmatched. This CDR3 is CASSSTRDRGLFSYNEQFF. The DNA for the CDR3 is TGTGCCAGCAGTTCGACCCGGGACAGGGGGCTCTTCTCCTACAATGAGCAGTTCTTC. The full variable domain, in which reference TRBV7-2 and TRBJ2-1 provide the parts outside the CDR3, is GAGVSQSPSNKVTEKGKDVELRCDPISGHTALYWYRQSLGQGLEFLIYFQGNSAPDKSGLPSDRFSAERTGGSVSTLTIQRTQQEDSAVYLCASSSTRDRGLFSYNEQFFGPGTRLTVL.

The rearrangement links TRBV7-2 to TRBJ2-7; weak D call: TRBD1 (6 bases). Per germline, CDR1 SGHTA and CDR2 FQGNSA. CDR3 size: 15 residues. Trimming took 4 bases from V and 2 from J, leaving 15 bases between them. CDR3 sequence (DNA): TGTGCCAGCAGCTCCCCCAGGGGCCAAACCTACGAGCAGTACTTC. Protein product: CASSSPRGQTYEQYF.

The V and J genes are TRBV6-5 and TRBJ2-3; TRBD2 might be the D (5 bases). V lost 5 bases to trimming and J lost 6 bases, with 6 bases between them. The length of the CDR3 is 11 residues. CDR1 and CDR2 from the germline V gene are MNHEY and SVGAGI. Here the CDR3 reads CASSRGDTQYF. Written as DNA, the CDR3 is TGTGCCAGCAGTCGCGGGGATACGCAGTATTTT.

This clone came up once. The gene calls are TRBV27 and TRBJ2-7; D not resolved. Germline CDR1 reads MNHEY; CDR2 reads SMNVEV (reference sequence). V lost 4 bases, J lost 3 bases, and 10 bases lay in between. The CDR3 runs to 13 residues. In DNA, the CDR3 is TGTGCCAGCAGTTCATTGACTGGCTACGAGCAGTACTTC. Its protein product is CASSSLTGYEQYF.

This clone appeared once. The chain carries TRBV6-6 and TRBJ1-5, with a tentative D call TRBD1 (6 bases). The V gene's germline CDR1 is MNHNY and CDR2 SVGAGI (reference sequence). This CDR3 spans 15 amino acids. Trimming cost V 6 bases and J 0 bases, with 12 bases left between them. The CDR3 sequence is CASRTGQSSNQPQHF. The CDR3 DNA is TGTGCCAGCAGAACGGGACAATCTAGCAATCAGCCCCAGCATTTT.

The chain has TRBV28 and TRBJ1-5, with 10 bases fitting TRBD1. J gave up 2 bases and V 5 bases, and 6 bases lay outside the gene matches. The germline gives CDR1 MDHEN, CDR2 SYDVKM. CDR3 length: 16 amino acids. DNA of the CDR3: TGTGCCAGCAGTCCCACGACAGGGGGCGGCAATCAGCCCCAGCATTTT. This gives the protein CASSPTTGGGNQPQHF.

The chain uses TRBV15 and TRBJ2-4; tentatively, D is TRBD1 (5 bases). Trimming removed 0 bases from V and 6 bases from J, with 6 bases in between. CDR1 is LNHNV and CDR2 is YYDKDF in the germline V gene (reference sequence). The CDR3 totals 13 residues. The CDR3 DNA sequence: TGTGCCACCAGCAGAGATAGGGGAAACATTCAGTACTTC. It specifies CATSRDRGNIQYF. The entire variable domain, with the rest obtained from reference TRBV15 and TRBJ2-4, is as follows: DAMVIQNPRYQVTQFGKPVTLSCSQTLNHNVMYWYQQKSSQAPKLLFHYYDKDFNNEADTPDNFQSRRPNTSFCFLDIRSPGLGDTAMYLCATSRDRGNIQYFGAGTRLSVL.

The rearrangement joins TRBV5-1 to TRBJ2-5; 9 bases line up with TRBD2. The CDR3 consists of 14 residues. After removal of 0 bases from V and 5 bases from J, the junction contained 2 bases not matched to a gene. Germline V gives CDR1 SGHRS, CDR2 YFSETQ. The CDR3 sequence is CASSLATSGETQYF. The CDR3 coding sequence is TGCGCCAGCAGCTTGGCCACTAGCGGGGAGACCCAGTACTTC. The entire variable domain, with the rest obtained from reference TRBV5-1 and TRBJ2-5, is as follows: KAGVTQTPRYLIKTRGQQVTLSCSPISGHRSVSWYQQTPGQGLQFLFEYFSETQRNKGNFPGRFSGRQFSNSRSEMNVSTLELGDSALYLCASSLATSGETQYFGPGTRLLVL.

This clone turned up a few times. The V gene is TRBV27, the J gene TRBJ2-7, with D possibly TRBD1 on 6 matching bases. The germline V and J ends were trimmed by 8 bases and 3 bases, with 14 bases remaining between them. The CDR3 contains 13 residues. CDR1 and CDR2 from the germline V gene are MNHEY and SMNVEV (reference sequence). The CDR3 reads CASRTGFHYEQYF. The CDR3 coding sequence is TGTGCCAGCCGCACAGGGTTTCACTACGAGCAGTACTTC.

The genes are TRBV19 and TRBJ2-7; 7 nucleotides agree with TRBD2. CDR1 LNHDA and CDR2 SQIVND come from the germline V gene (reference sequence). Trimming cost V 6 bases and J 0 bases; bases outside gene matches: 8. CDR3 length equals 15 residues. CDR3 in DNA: TGTGCCAGTAGCCAGGGAGGGACCCGCTCCTACGAGCAGTACTTC. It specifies CASSQGGTRSYEQYF. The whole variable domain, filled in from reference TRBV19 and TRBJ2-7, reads DGGITQSPKYLFRKEGQNVTLSCEQNLNHDAMYWYRQDPGQGLRLIYYSQIVNDFQKGDIAEGYSVSREKKESFPLTVTSAQKNPTAFYLCASSQGGTRSYEQYFGPGTRLTVT.

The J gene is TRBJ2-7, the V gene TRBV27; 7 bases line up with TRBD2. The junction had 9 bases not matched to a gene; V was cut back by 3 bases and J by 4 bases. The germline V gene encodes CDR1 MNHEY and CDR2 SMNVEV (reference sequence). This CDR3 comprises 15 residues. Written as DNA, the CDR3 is TGTGCCAGCAGTTTTGAGGCGGGAGTAGTATACGAGCAGTACTTC. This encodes CASSFEAGVVYEQYF.

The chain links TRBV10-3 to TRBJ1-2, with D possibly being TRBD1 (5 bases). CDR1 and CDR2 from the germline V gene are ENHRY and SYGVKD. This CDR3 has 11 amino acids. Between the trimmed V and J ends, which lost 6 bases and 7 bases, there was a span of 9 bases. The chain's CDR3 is CAISHTGGYTF. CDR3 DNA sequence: TGTGCCATCAGCCACACAGGTGGCTACACCTTC.

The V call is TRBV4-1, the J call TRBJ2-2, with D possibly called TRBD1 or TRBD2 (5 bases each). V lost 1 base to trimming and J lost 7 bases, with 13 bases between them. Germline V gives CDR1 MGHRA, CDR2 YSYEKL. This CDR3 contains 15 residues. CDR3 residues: CASSQVGVLGGELFF. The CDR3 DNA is TGCGCCAGCAGCCAAGTGGGGGTTTTGGGCGGGGAGCTGTTTTTT.

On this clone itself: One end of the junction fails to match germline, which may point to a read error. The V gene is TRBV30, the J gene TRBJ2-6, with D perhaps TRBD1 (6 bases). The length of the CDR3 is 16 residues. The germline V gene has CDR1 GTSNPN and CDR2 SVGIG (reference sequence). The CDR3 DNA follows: TGTGCCTGGAGTGTGATCCAGGGCTCAGGGGCCAACGCCCTGACTTTC. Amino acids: CAWSVIQGSGANALTF.